Shown below are 21 T cell receptor beta chains from a single sample sequenced in a study of shared clonotypes between healthy human individuals. The assay was immunoSEQ multiplex PCR, and TCRdb's table has in-frame clones only and misses some. The sample records about 2.4 million clones, around 90% being singletons. The sample taken for sequencing was naive CD4+ T cells sorted from blood. Subset: CD45RA+ positively selected. The receptors derive from a man between 18 and 29 years old in good health.

On this clone itself: Sequence at one end of the junction differs from germline and may be a read error. This chain uses TRBV7-7 with TRBJ2-3, with a possible D match to TRBD2 (5 bases). From germline, CDR1 is SSHAT and CDR2 FNYEAQ (reference sequence). There are 14 residues in the CDR3. DNA of the CDR3: TGTGCTAGCAGCTTAGAGGGCTTCACAGATACGCAGTATTTT. Its translation is CASSLEGFTDTQYF. Full variable domain (outside the CDR3, taken from reference TRBV7-7 and TRBJ2-3): GAGVSQSPRYKVTKRGQDVTLRCDPISSHATLYWYQQALGQGPEFLTYFNYEAQPDKSGLPSDRFSAERPEGSISTLTIQRTEQRDSAMYRCASSLEGFTDTQYFGPGTRLTVL.

The chain recombines TRBV30 with TRBJ1-1; D might be TRBD1 (6 bases). Trimming removed 4 bases from V and 1 base from J, with 19 bases in between. This CDR3 comprises 16 residues. Per the germline V gene, CDR1 is GTSNPN and CDR2 is SVGIG (reference sequence). The CDR3 reads CAWTKGGAARNTEAFF. In DNA, the CDR3 is TGTGCCTGGACCAAAGGGGGGGCAGCTCGGAACACTGAAGCTTTCTTT.

Concerning this clone: Other DNA sequences within the sample encode an identical CDR3. The chain is built from TRBV5-4 and TRBJ2-5; TRBD2 agrees at 9 bases. V shed 0 bases and J 1 base; nucleotides not matched to a gene: 1. Germline V CDR1 and CDR2: SGHNT, YYREEE (reference sequence). CDR3 length: 15 residues. CDR3 residues: CASSLASGTQETQYF. For the CDR3, the DNA is TGTGCCAGCAGCTTGGCTAGCGGGACCCAAGAGACCCAGTACTTC.

In its sample, this clone was seen once. Here the CDR3 reads CASSEASSYSTDTQYF. The CDR3, as DNA: TGTGCCAGCAGTGAGGCTAGCAGCTATAGCACAGATACGCAGTATTTT. The chain recombines TRBV28 with TRBJ2-3; tentatively, D is TRBD2 (5 bases). Germline CDR1 is MDHEN and CDR2 is SYDVKM. V lost 5 bases to trimming and J lost 0 bases, with 15 bases between them. The CDR3 runs 16 residues.

The chain recombines TRBV6-5 with TRBJ2-7; 7 nucleotides line up with TRBD1. There are 13 residues in the CDR3. Germline CDR1 and CDR2: MNHEY and SVGAGI. Trimming removed 4 bases from V and 2 bases from J; junction bases left unmatched: 2. This CDR3 is CASSFQGAYEQYF. The CDR3 DNA sequence: TGTGCCAGCAGTTTTCAGGGGGCCTACGAGCAGTACTTC.

The chain couples TRBV4-1 to TRBJ2-7; D is ambiguous. Trimming shortened V by 1 base and J by 0 bases, and 10 bases separated the two germline ends. CDR1 MGHRA and CDR2 YSYEKL come from the germline V gene. This CDR3 has 15 amino acids. CDR3 region: CASSQGASSSYEQYF. The CDR3 bases are TGCGCCAGCAGCCAAGGCGCGTCGAGCTCCTACGAGCAGTACTTC.

This clone was seen more than once but under ten times. This chain joins TRBV2 and TRBJ2-7; a possible D gene is TRBD2 (5 bases). Germline V CDR1 and CDR2: SNHLY, FYNNEI. V was shortened by 2 bases and J by 12 bases, with 11 bases between the two germline ends. The CDR3 runs to 11 residues. CDR3 sequence: CASSELSGWYF. The CDR3 region has the DNA TGTGCCAGCAGTGAACTCTCGGGGTGGTACTTC.

The rearrangement joins TRBV6-1 to TRBJ1-1; D is undetermined. The germline CDR1 and CDR2 sequences are MNHNS and SASEGT. Trimming pared 1 base from V and 1 base from J, leaving 16 bases between. The CDR3 runs 17 residues. DNA for the CDR3: TGTGCCAGCAGTGAAGTCTTTCAGGCTAAGAAGAACACTGAAGCTTTCTTT. Translated: CASSEVFQAKKNTEAFF.

About this clone itself: Other DNA sequences in this specimen translate into the identical CDR3. The V call is TRBV5-6, the J call TRBJ2-5; 8 bases align to TRBD2. The CDR3 has 15 amino acids. V lost 0 bases, J lost 2 bases, and 3 bases stayed unmatched. Germline V CDR1 and CDR2: SGHDT, YYEEEE. In nucleotides, the CDR3 is TGTGCCAGCAGCTTGGGGCTAGCGGGTCAAGAGACCCAGTACTTC. This sequence encodes CASSLGLAGQETQYF.

J is TRBJ1-4 and V is TRBV6-5, with 8 bases aligning to TRBD1. The germline CDR1 and CDR2 sequences are MNHEY and SVGAGI. With 4 bases clipped from V and 0 bases from J, the junction kept 4 bases outside the gene matches. This CDR3 is 16 amino acids long. The CDR3 is CASSSTGDATNEKLFF. CDR3 DNA: TGTGCCAGCAGTTCGACAGGGGATGCAACTAATGAAAAACTGTTTTTT.

The V and J genes are TRBV2 and TRBJ2-7, with TRBD1 matching 9 bases. This CDR3 contains 13 residues. J gave up 4 bases and V 4 bases, and 2 bases lay outside the gene matches. Germline V gene data show CDR1 as SNHLY and CDR2 as FYNNEI. CDR3 amino acids: CASSADRGYEQYF. The CDR3 DNA reads TGTGCCAGCAGTGCGGACAGGGGATACGAGCAGTACTTC.

Comments on this clone: This may be a read error, as it is one base from a much larger clone. This same CDR3 is encoded by further DNA sequences in the sample. This chain connects TRBV7-2 to TRBJ1-6; D not resolved. The CDR3 totals 12 residues. V was pared by 1 base and J by 7 bases, with 2 bases between. Germline-derived CDR1 and CDR2 are SGHTA and FQGNSA. This CDR3 reads CASSLGNSPLHF. The CDR3 coding sequence is TGTGCCAGCAGCTTAGGCAATTCACCCCTCCACTTT.

The CDR3 region is CASSLKGAGYTF. DNA of the CDR3: TGTGCCAGCAGCCTCAAAGGGGCTGGCTACACCTTC. This sequence joins TRBV11-2 and TRBJ1-2, with a weak D call TRBD1 (5 bases). Deletions cut 5 bases from V and 7 bases from J, with 11 bases between. CDR1 is SGHAT, CDR2 FQNNGV, per germline. This CDR3 region has 12 residues.

Points on this clone: Its ends do not fully match the called genes, so a read error is possible. The chain combines TRBV5-6 with TRBJ2-4, with no clear D. This CDR3 is 14 amino acids long. Germline CDR1 is SGHDT and CDR2 is YYEEEE. The CDR3 DNA reads as TGTGCCAGCACCTTGGAAAGGCGGATCGAGATTCAGTACTTC. This sequence encodes CASTLERRIEIQYF.

CDR3 loop: CAISGMSGYTF. Written as DNA, the CDR3 is TGTGCCATCAGTGGGATGAGTGGCTACACCTTC. This sequence joins TRBV10-3 and TRBJ1-2; the D is unclear. Trimming removed 4 bases from V and 7 bases from J, with 7 bases in between. Germline V gives CDR1 ENHRY, CDR2 SYGVKD. This CDR3 has 11 residues.

J is TRBJ1-2 and V is TRBV19; no clear D. There are 12 residues in the CDR3. CDR1 is LNHDA, CDR2 SQIVND, per germline (reference sequence). The germline V and J ends were trimmed by 7 bases and 5 bases, with 11 bases remaining between them. As DNA, the CDR3 is TGTGCCAGTAATGATCCCCGTTATGGCTACACCTTC. Its protein product is CASNDPRYGYTF.

This clone was detected once. The chain joins TRBV6-1 to TRBJ2-3; D not resolved. Trimming removed 4 bases at V and 4 bases at J, with 9 bases between. This CDR3 is built from 13 residues. Looked up from germline, CDR1 is MNHNS and CDR2 is SASEGT. The CDR3 bases are TGTGCCAGCAGTGGACCTTTGGCAGATACGCAGTATTTT. It translates to CASSGPLADTQYF.

This clone was observed a single time. The chain is built from TRBV5-4 and TRBJ2-1, with D possibly matching TRBD2 (7 bases). Germline loops: CDR1 SGHNT, CDR2 YYREEE (reference sequence). This CDR3 is 16 amino acids long. Trimming cost V 4 bases and J 4 bases, with 18 bases left between them. The CDR3 sequence: CASSRATGGKYNEQFF. As DNA, the CDR3 is TGTGCCAGCAGCCGCGCTACGGGGGGCAAGTACAATGAGCAGTTCTTC.

The CDR3 is CASSPRDRGFSNEKLFF. In DNA form, the CDR3 reads TGTGCCAGCAGTCCTCGGGACAGGGGGTTTAGTAATGAAAAACTGTTTTTT. The J gene is TRBJ1-4, the V gene TRBV27; 11 nucleotides line up with TRBD1. Germline loops: CDR1 MNHEY, CDR2 SMNVEV (reference sequence). The CDR3 contains 17 residues. Trimming took 5 bases from V and 4 from J; bases not matched to a gene: 9.

The V and J genes are TRBV19 and TRBJ1-1; possibly TRBD1 for D (5 bases). Germline V gene data show CDR1 as LNHDA and CDR2 as SQIVND (reference sequence). CDR3 length equals 14 residues. V lost 7 bases to trimming and J lost 0 bases, with 12 bases between them. CDR3 coding DNA: TGTGCCAGTAAGGAGGGGTTGGTGAACACTGAAGCTTTCTTT. Protein: CASKEGLVNTEAFF.

Comments on this clone: Other DNA sequences in the sample encode the same CDR3. The V and J genes are TRBV19 and TRBJ1-1, with TRBD1 matching 10 bases. The V segment lost 1 base and the J segment 5 bases; nucleotides outside the gene matches: 1. The CDR3 length is 14 residues. From germline, CDR1 is LNHDA and CDR2 SQIVND (reference sequence). Here the CDR3 DNA reads TGTGCCAGTAGTATAGGGACAGGGGGAACTGAAGCTTTCTTT. This sequence encodes CASSIGTGGTEAFF.